The rows below give T cell receptor beta chains drawn from one sample of a study of shared clonotypes between healthy human individuals. The repertoire was sequenced with immunoSEQ multiplex PCR; TCRdb's copy has only in-frame clones and lacks some. The repertoire holds about a million clones, with under 80% as singletons. The sequencing input was memory CD4+ T cells sorted from blood. The receptors stem from a man between 18 and 35 years old in good health. Both conserved end residues are part of each CDR3. A D gene is named only where the DNA matches it firmly. The size of a clone is reported for some rows only, either as once, few or many, or as a class for expanded clones.

clone_size: -
v_call: TRBV6-6
j_call: TRBJ1-6
d_call: -
cdr3_nt: TGTGCCAGCAGCCAGGGATCCTATAATTCACCCCTCCACTTT
cdr3_aa: CASSQGSYNSPLHF

clone_size: -
v_call: TRBV9
j_call: TRBJ2-5
d_call: TRBD2
cdr3_nt: TGTGCCAGCAGCGTAAGTGGTAGCGGGAGACAGACCCAGTACTTC
cdr3_aa: CASSVSGSGRQTQYF

clone_size: once
v_call: TRBV18
j_call: TRBJ2-5
d_call: -
cdr3_nt: TGTGCCAGCTCACCATTTAACGCAGAGACCCAGTACTTC
cdr3_aa: CASSPFNAETQYF

clone_size: -
v_call: TRBV6-5
j_call: TRBJ1-6
d_call: -
cdr3_nt: TGTGCCAGCATGCTAGATCAGGGGTATAATTCACCCCTCCACTTT
cdr3_aa: CASMLDQGYNSPLHF

clone_size: -
v_call: TRBV2
j_call: TRBJ1-5
d_call: -
cdr3_nt: TGTGCCAGCAGTGAAAGTGTAGGGGAGCAGCCCCAGCATTTT
cdr3_aa: CASSESVGEQPQHF

clone_size: -
v_call: TRBV5-8
j_call: TRBJ2-2
d_call: TRBD1
cdr3_nt: TGTGCCAGCAGCCAGGGACAGGGGGCCGCCGGGGAGCTGTTTTTT
cdr3_aa: CASSQGQGAAGELFF

clone_size: -
v_call: TRBV7-8
j_call: TRBJ2-1
d_call: -
cdr3_nt: TGTGCCAGCAGCCTGACTCTCTATGAGCAGTTCTTC
cdr3_aa: CASSLTLYEQFF

clone_size: -
v_call: TRBV28
j_call: TRBJ1-1
d_call: -
cdr3_nt: TGTGCCAGCAGTGGACAGCCCTGGCTTGAAGCTTTCTTT
cdr3_aa: CASSGQPWLEAFF

clone_size: -
v_call: TRBV19
j_call: TRBJ1-5
d_call: TRBD1
cdr3_nt: TGTGCCAGTAGTACCCAGACAGGGGGAGGCCAGCCCCAGCATTTT
cdr3_aa: CASSTQTGGGQPQHF

clone_size: few
v_call: TRBV5-6
j_call: TRBJ1-2
d_call: TRBD1
cdr3_nt: TGTGCCAGCAGAACTCGGACAGGGGCGAATGGCTACACCTTC
cdr3_aa: CASRTRTGANGYTF

clone_size: -
v_call: TRBV5-1
j_call: TRBJ1-4
d_call: -
cdr3_nt: TGCGCCAGCAGGCCCGACGGATCTCGGGATGAAAAACTGTTTTTT
cdr3_aa: CASRPDGSRDEKLFF

clone_size: -
v_call: TRBV7-2
j_call: TRBJ2-5
d_call: TRBD2
cdr3_nt: TGTGCCAGCAGCTTATCAAGCGGGAGCACAGAGACCCAGTACTTC
cdr3_aa: CASSLSSGSTETQYF

clone_size: -
v_call: TRBV6-5
j_call: TRBJ1-2
d_call: TRBD1
cdr3_nt: TGTGCCAGCAGTTCCCGGGACAGGGCTACATCTTATGGCTACACCTTC
cdr3_aa: CASSSRDRATSYGYTF

clone_size: few
v_call: TRBV10-1
j_call: TRBJ2-3
d_call: -
cdr3_nt: TGCGCCAGCAGCCGGGACCATAGCACAGATACGCAGTATTTT
cdr3_aa: CASSRDHSTDTQYF

clone_size: few
v_call: TRBV28
j_call: TRBJ1-5
d_call: -
cdr3_nt: TGTGCCAGCAGCCCAGACGGCAATAGCAATCAGCCCCAGCATTTT
cdr3_aa: CASSPDGNSNQPQHF

clone_size: -
v_call: TRBV2
j_call: TRBJ2-5
d_call: -
cdr3_nt: TGTGCCAGCAGTGAATGGGGAACAGAAAAAGAGACCCAGTACTTC
cdr3_aa: CASSEWGTEKETQYF

clone_size: -
v_call: TRBV7-2
j_call: TRBJ2-4
d_call: -
cdr3_nt: TGTGCCAGCAGCTTAGATGCAGGTGGGACCAAAAACATTCAGTACTTC
cdr3_aa: CASSLDAGGTKNIQYF

clone_size: -
v_call: TRBV28
j_call: TRBJ1-2
d_call: -
cdr3_nt: TGTGCCAGCAGTTTAACCGGGCGCTACTATGGCTACACCTTC
cdr3_aa: CASSLTGRYYGYTF

clone_size: -
v_call: TRBV28
j_call: TRBJ2-7
d_call: TRBD1
cdr3_nt: TGTGCCAGCAGTTTCCCGCCAGGGGCAGGGGGAGACGAGCAGTACTTC
cdr3_aa: CASSFPPGAGGDEQYF

clone_size: -
v_call: TRBV30
j_call: TRBJ2-3
d_call: TRBD2
cdr3_nt: TGTGCCTGGAGTGAGCGGGGGCGAGATACGCAGTATTTT
cdr3_aa: CAWSERGRDTQYF

clone_size: -
v_call: TRBV6-6
j_call: TRBJ2-3
d_call: -
cdr3_nt: TGTGCCAGCAGCCGGAGCCTCACAGATACGCAGTATTTT
cdr3_aa: CASSRSLTDTQYF

clone_size: -
v_call: TRBV18
j_call: TRBJ2-2
d_call: TRBD1
cdr3_nt: TGTGCCAGCTCACCATCGACAGGACAGGGCGGGGAGCTGTTTTTT
cdr3_aa: CASSPSTGQGGELFF

clone_size: -
v_call: TRBV5-8
j_call: TRBJ1-2
d_call: -
cdr3_nt: TGTGCCAGCAGAGCACGGGGGTCGGACTATGGCTACACCTTC
cdr3_aa: CASRARGSDYGYTF

clone_size: -
v_call: TRBV5-1
j_call: TRBJ2-5
d_call: -
cdr3_nt: TGCGCCAGCAGCTTGGAGGGGAATGACCAGACCCAGTACTTC
cdr3_aa: CASSLEGNDQTQYF

clone_size: once
v_call: TRBV5-6
j_call: TRBJ2-7
d_call: TRBD1
cdr3_nt: TGTGCCAGCAGCTGGGGACAGCAGAGAACCGAGTACTTC
cdr3_aa: CASSWGQQRTEYF

clone_size: few
v_call: TRBV12-5
j_call: TRBJ2-1
d_call: -
cdr3_nt: TGTGCTAGTGGTTTGGTACGGTCGGGTGAGCAGTTCTTC
cdr3_aa: CASGLVRSGEQFF

clone_size: -
v_call: TRBV6-5
j_call: TRBJ2-7
d_call: TRBD1
cdr3_nt: TGTGCCAGCCGAAGGGACAGTCCCTACGAGCAGTACTTC
cdr3_aa: CASRRDSPYEQYF

clone_size: -
v_call: TRBV5-1
j_call: TRBJ2-5
d_call: TRBD2
cdr3_nt: TGCGCCAGCAGCTGGTCTAGCGGGGGCCGGGGGGAGACCCAGTACTTC
cdr3_aa: CASSWSSGGRGETQYF

clone_size: -
v_call: TRBV12-2
j_call: TRBJ2-5
d_call: -
cdr3_nt: TGTGCCAGCAGCTGGTGGAGTGGGGAGACCCAGTACTTC
cdr3_aa: CASSWWSGETQYF

clone_size: -
v_call: TRBV6-1
j_call: TRBJ1-1
d_call: -
cdr3_nt: TGTGCCAGCAGTGCCTCCCGGGTCGGAGAAGCTTTCTTT
cdr3_aa: CASSASRVGEAFF

clone_size: -
v_call: TRBV7-2
j_call: TRBJ1-6
d_call: -
cdr3_nt: TGTGCCAGCAGCCCTGAGAGGGGGTCAGCACCCCTCCACTTT
cdr3_aa: CASSPERGSAPLHF

clone_size: -
v_call: TRBV9
j_call: TRBJ2-1
d_call: -
cdr3_nt: TGTGCCAGCAGCGTAGCCCAATTCTCCTACAATGAGCAGTTCTTC
cdr3_aa: CASSVAQFSYNEQFF

clone_size: many
v_call: TRBV7-9
j_call: TRBJ2-7
d_call: TRBD1
cdr3_nt: TGTGCCAGCAGTACCCCGGGGACAGTCGTCAAGGAGCAGTACTTC
cdr3_aa: CASSTPGTVVKEQYF

clone_size: -
v_call: TRBV29-1
j_call: TRBJ2-7
d_call: TRBD2
cdr3_nt: TGCAGCGTTGAAGGGACTAGCGGGGGCCGCTACGAGCAGTACTTC
cdr3_aa: CSVEGTSGGRYEQYF

clone_size: -
v_call: TRBV5-1
j_call: TRBJ2-7
d_call: -
cdr3_nt: TGCGCCAGCAGCCCAGGGACCCTCAGCTCCTACGAGCAGTACTTC
cdr3_aa: CASSPGTLSSYEQYF

clone_size: few
v_call: TRBV19
j_call: TRBJ1-5
d_call: -
cdr3_nt: TGTGCCAGTAGTATATACAGGGATGGTCAGCCCCAGCATTTT
cdr3_aa: CASSIYRDGQPQHF

clone_size: few
v_call: TRBV4-1
j_call: TRBJ2-3
d_call: -
cdr3_nt: TGCGCCAGCAGCCAGCACACCTTCGGGGATACCACAGATACGCAGTATTTT
cdr3_aa: CASSQHTFGDTTDTQYF

clone_size: -
v_call: TRBV5-1
j_call: TRBJ2-1
d_call: TRBD2
cdr3_nt: TGCGCCAGCAGCGCTGGACTAGCGGCTTATACAGCTTCCTACAATGAGCAGTTCTTC
cdr3_aa: CASSAGLAAYTASYNEQFF

clone_size: -
v_call: TRBV5-1
j_call: TRBJ2-1
d_call: TRBD1
cdr3_nt: TGCGCCAGCAGCTTGGTAGGGACAGGGGGCTACAATGAGCAGTTCTTC
cdr3_aa: CASSLVGTGGYNEQFF

clone_size: once
v_call: TRBV6-1
j_call: TRBJ2-6
d_call: -
cdr3_nt: TGTGCCAGCAGCTACCTAAACTCTGGGGCCAACGTCCTGACTTTC
cdr3_aa: CASSYLNSGANVLTF

clone_size: -
v_call: TRBV4-1
j_call: TRBJ2-6
d_call: -
cdr3_nt: TGCGCCAGCAGCCAAGTTTTGGGCTCTGGGGCCAACGTCCTGACTTTC
cdr3_aa: CASSQVLGSGANVLTF

clone_size: -
v_call: TRBV4-2
j_call: TRBJ2-3
d_call: -
cdr3_nt: TGTGCCAGCAGCCAAGCTCAATCAGCGAGCACAGATACGCAGTATTTT
cdr3_aa: CASSQAQSASTDTQYF